These 8 T cell receptor beta chains originate from one sample sequenced in a study of OX40 agonist ivuxolimab in advanced cancers. Data came from immunoSEQ multiplex PCR; TCRdb stores just in-frame clones and leaves some out. Counted here are roughly 87,000 clones, roughly 90% occurring once; the ten biggest clones make up over 6.5%. The sequences come from CD4+ or CD8+ T cells sorted from blood, collected in a trial of the OX40 agonist ivuxolimab. The receptors were sampled from an adult with an advanced solid tumor such as melanoma, head and neck, liver or kidney cancer.

The gene calls are TRBV7-2 and TRBJ1-1; the D is unclear. The length of the CDR3 is 12 residues. Germline V gives CDR1 SGHTA, CDR2 FQGNSA. Trimming removed 4 bases from V and 11 bases from J, with 14 bases in between. This CDR3 reads CASSSPLGRAFF. CDR3 DNA: TGTGCCAGCAGCTCGCCCCTTGGGCGGGCTTTCTTT.

The rearrangement links TRBV6-5 to TRBJ2-1; 11 bases match TRBD2. This CDR3 has 13 residues. J gave up 8 bases and V 8 bases, and 5 bases lay outside the gene matches. CDR1 and CDR2 (germline): MNHEY, SVGAGI. For the CDR3, the DNA is TGTGCCAGCTTAGCGGGGGGGCGCGATGAGCAGTTCTTC. It specifies CASLAGGRDEQFF.

This chain connects TRBV27 to TRBJ1-6; no clear D. CDR3 length: 15 amino acids. V shed 6 bases and J shed 0 bases, with 9 bases lying between them. CDR1 and CDR2 (germline): MNHEY, SMNVEV (reference sequence). CDR3 in DNA: TGTGCCAGCAGCTACAAGAGCTCCTATAATTCACCCCTCCACTTT. Its translation: CASSYKSSYNSPLHF.

This clone came up a few times. CDR3 in DNA: TGTGCCAGCAGTTACTCGATGCCGGGCGGCTACACCTTC. Translating gives CASSYSMPGGYTF. The chain carries TRBV6-6 and TRBJ1-2; unclear D gene. V gave up 0 bases and J gave up 8 bases, with 10 bases separating them. The germline V gene has CDR1 MNHNY and CDR2 SVGAGI (reference sequence). The CDR3 sequence is 13 residues long.

V usage is TRBV2 and J usage is TRBJ2-1, with D possibly TRBD2 on 7 matching bases. This CDR3 is built from 14 residues. Per the germline V gene, CDR1 is SNHLY and CDR2 is FYNNEI. Trimming pared 10 bases from V and 8 bases from J, leaving 21 bases between. This CDR3 is CANGGQGPRHEQFF. For the CDR3, the DNA is TGTGCCAACGGGGGGCAGGGACCCCGGCATGAGCAGTTCTTC.

The chain employs TRBV4-3 and TRBJ2-7; 8 bases line up with TRBD1. Germline-derived CDR1 and CDR2 are LGHNA and YSLEER. The CDR3 has 13 amino acids. The J segment lost 2 bases and the V segment lost 4 bases, leaving 1 base of the junction unmatched. The CDR3 bases are TGCGCCAGCAGCCTGGACAGGGCCTACGAGCAGTACTTC. This codes for CASSLDRAYEQYF.

Concerning this clone itself: The same CDR3 arises from other DNA sequences in this sample as well. The gene calls are TRBV5-1 and TRBJ2-7; D not resolved. The CDR3 extends over 13 amino acids. CDR1 SGHRS and CDR2 YFSETQ come from the germline V gene. Trimming stripped 2 bases from V and 3 bases from J, with 9 bases between. The CDR3 sequence is CASSLAADYEQYF. The CDR3 nucleotides read TGCGCCAGCAGCTTAGCAGCCGACTACGAGCAGTACTTC. Supplemented by reference TRBV5-1 and TRBJ2-7, the full variable domain reads KAGVTQTPRYLIKTRGQQVTLSCSPISGHRSVSWYQQTPGQGLQFLFEYFSETQRNKGNFPGRFSGRQFSNSRSEMNVSTLELGDSALYLCASSLAADYEQYFGPGTRLTVT.

The V gene is TRBV7-9, the J gene TRBJ2-7; possibly TRBD1 or TRBD2 for D (6 bases each). The V end was cut by 5 bases, the J end by 3 bases, with 11 bases between. The CDR3 runs to 13 residues. Germline values: CDR1 SEHNR, CDR2 FQNEAQ (reference sequence). CDR3 sequence reads: CASSTGTFYEQYF. The CDR3 nucleotides are TGTGCCAGCAGCACAGGGACTTTCTACGAGCAGTACTTC.